The 3 T cell receptor beta chains presented below share a single source sample, sequenced in a study of metastatic and nonmetastatic thyroid tumors. Every patient was untreated before thyroid surgery. TCRdb redid the clone calls on the PCR reads using MiXCR. The sample consists of about 15,000 clones, around 30% of them appearing once. The sequencing input was tumor tissue. The receptors originated from a female donor with papillary thyroid cancer or a benign thyroid nodule (not recorded which). Some clones in this sample may be carry-over from other donors' samples.

J is TRBJ2-2 and V is TRBV10-3, with D possibly matching TRBD2 (5 bases). Germline CDR1 ENHRY, CDR2 SYGVKD. The V gene lost 3 bases and the J gene lost 2 bases, with 13 bases spanning the gap. This CDR3 region has 16 residues. The CDR3 region has the DNA TGTGCCATCAGTGATCGCTATCGGGGAAACACCGGGGAGCTGTTTTTT. This translates into CAISDRYRGNTGELFF.

In this sample, this clone is medium-sized. The genes are TRBV5-1 and TRBJ2-1; 7 bases line up with TRBD1. Unmatched junction bases numbered 5, after V lost 3 bases and J lost 5 bases. Looked up from germline, CDR1 is SGHRS and CDR2 is YFSETQ. This CDR3 has 14 amino acids. The CDR3 coding sequence is TGCGCCAGCAGCTCGACAGGGAGAAACAATGAGCAGTTCTTC. Protein product: CASSSTGRNNEQFF.

This clone was picked up a small number of times. The DNA is left out, because the CDR3 cannot be placed on it with certainty; the CDR3 is given as TCRdb lists it. This chain joins TRBV12-3 or TRBV12-4 and TRBJ2-6; the table names TRBD1, a call not compared with the DNA. The CDR3 totals 16 residues, both ends included. CDR3: CASSFGGGTGPNVLTF.